Shown below are 10 T cell receptor beta chains from a single sample sequenced in a study of chemoradiotherapy in HPV16-positive cancers. Using immunoSEQ multiplex PCR, the repertoire was profiled, and TCRdb retains in-frame clones only, with some absent. The table lists roughly 2,600 clones, 75% to 85% of them singletons, with 8.5% to 9% in the top ten. Sequenced here: tumor tissue, sampled from a patient who underwent chemoradiotherapy. The receptors stem from a human donor with HPV-associated anogenital cancer.

This chain uses TRBV10-3 with TRBJ1-5; a weak D match, TRBD1 (5 bases). CDR1 is ENHRY and CDR2 is SYGVKD in the germline V gene. The CDR3 is made up of 17 amino acids. The germline V and J ends were trimmed by 7 bases and 5 bases, with 24 bases remaining between them. The CDR3 DNA reads as TGTGCCATCACCATTCCGTATCGGTGGGACGCAGATCAGCCCCAGCATTTT. It translates to CAITIPYRWDADQPQHF.

The V call is TRBV2, the J call TRBJ1-1, with 7 positions matching TRBD1. The junction had 13 bases not matched to a gene; V was cut back by 6 bases and J by 6 bases. The length of the CDR3 is 15 residues. Per the germline V gene, CDR1 is SNHLY and CDR2 is FYNNEI. The DNA for the CDR3 is TGTGCCAGCAGGGCAATCCCGGGACAGAGGGCTGAAGCTTTCTTT. It codes for CASRAIPGQRAEAFF.

Concerning this clone: Mismatch with germline at one junction end may stem from a read error. The gene calls are TRBV7-2 and TRBJ1-1; D ambiguous. This CDR3 comprises 13 residues. Germline CDR1 SGHTA, CDR2 FQGNSA. The CDR3 protein is CASVQIVGTEVFF. The CDR3 region has the DNA TGTGCCAGCGTCCAAATAGTGGGCACTGAAGTTTTCTTT.

V gene TRBV28 combines with J gene TRBJ2-6; TRBD1 might be the D (6 bases). The CDR3 loop spans 15 amino acids. V was pared by 7 bases and J by 1 base, with 11 bases between. Germline CDR1 and CDR2: MDHEN and SYDVKM. The CDR3 sequence is CASTPGDSGANVLTF. In nucleotides, the CDR3 is TGTGCCAGCACCCCAGGGGATTCTGGGGCCAACGTCCTGACTTTC.

The chain joins TRBV6-1 to TRBJ2-1; 9 nucleotides align to TRBD2. This CDR3 contains 15 residues. Unmatched junction bases numbered 5, after V lost 4 bases and J lost 4 bases. CDR1 and CDR2 (germline): MNHNS, SASEGT. The CDR3 DNA reads TGTGCCAGCAGTGGGCAGGCGGGGGGGTACAATGAGCAGTTCTTC. Protein product: CASSGQAGGYNEQFF.

This clone was observed a handful of times. The V call is TRBV4-1, the J call TRBJ1-6; possible D gene TRBD1, 6 bases. Germline V gives CDR1 MGHRA, CDR2 YSYEKL. Trimming stripped 1 base from V and 10 bases from J, with 11 bases between. This CDR3 is 14 amino acids long. The CDR3 loop is CASSQGQRGSPLHF. Here the CDR3 DNA reads TGCGCCAGCAGCCAAGGCCAAAGGGGGTCACCCCTCCACTTT.

This sequence joins TRBV29-1 and TRBJ2-2; D gene ambiguous. Germline values: CDR1 SQVTM, CDR2 ANQGSEA. The V end lost 3 bases, the J end lost 3 bases, and 8 bases lay between the germline ends. This CDR3 comprises 13 residues. The CDR3 loop reads CSVEGGYTGELFF. As DNA, the CDR3 is TGCAGCGTTGAGGGCGGTTACACCGGGGAGCTGTTTTTT.

The chain links TRBV7-2 to TRBJ1-1, with 8 bases aligning to TRBD1. Looked up from germline, CDR1 is SGHTA and CDR2 is FQGNSA. There are 14 residues in the CDR3. Germline trimming cut 1 base from V and 3 bases from J; bases unmatched to any gene: 1. The CDR3 nucleotides read TGTGCCAGCAGCTTAGGACAGGGGCACACTGAAGCTTTCTTT. Residues: CASSLGQGHTEAFF.

The chain has TRBV4-3 and TRBJ2-6; D might be TRBD1 (5 bases). The CDR3 covers 16 residues. Germline V gives CDR1 LGHNA, CDR2 YSLEER. V lost 0 bases to trimming and J lost 0 bases, with 6 bases between them. The DNA for the CDR3 is TGCGCCAGCAGCCAAGAGGGGCCCTCTGGGGCCAACGTCCTGACTTTC. This sequence encodes CASSQEGPSGANVLTF.

This rearrangement joins TRBV4-3 to TRBJ2-3; D not certain. Germline CDR1 is LGHNA and CDR2 is YSLEER. V was pared by 4 bases and J by 2 bases, with 16 bases between. This CDR3 is built from 16 residues. In nucleotides, the CDR3 is TGCGCCAGCAGCCTCCGTCCTAGTCAAGCCACAGATACGCAGTATTTT. This translates into CASSLRPSQATDTQYF.